The 12 T cell receptor beta chains presented below share a single source sample, sequenced in a study of vaccination effects on CD4 cells after COVID-19. Upon completion of under eleven days in culture, CD4+ T cells were isolated. Vaccination of participants consisted of two doses of either the BNT162b2 or mRNA-1273 vaccine. TCRdb's table, derived via immunoSEQ multiplex PCR, lists solely in-frame clones and lacks some. Of tens of thousands of clones in the sample, around 70% are singletons; the top ten hold more than 12%. The antigens for these receptors are not known. This sample comprised CD4+ T cells from PBMCs cultured without peptide, obtained after COVID-19 vaccination. These receptors were obtained from a human donor who received a COVID-19 vaccine.

This clone appeared once. The V call is TRBV2, the J call TRBJ2-3, with 7 bases fitting TRBD2. CDR1 SNHLY and CDR2 FYNNEI come from the germline V gene. This CDR3 spans 10 amino acids. The V and J ends lost 6 bases and 9 bases, in that order; junction bases with no gene match: 0. The CDR3 loop is CASRGGTQYF. The CDR3 DNA reads TGTGCCAGCAGGGGGGGGACGCAGTATTTT.

This clone was counted only a few times. This chain connects TRBV19 to TRBJ1-5; D ambiguous. Germline V gene lookup returns CDR1 LNHDA and CDR2 SQIVND (reference sequence). Trimming stripped 3 bases from V and 0 bases from J, with 9 bases between. CDR3 length: 15 amino acids. The CDR3 DNA is TGTGCCAGTAGTATCGCAGCATATAGCAATCAGCCCCAGCATTTT. It is translated as CASSIAAYSNQPQHF.

The chain carries TRBV7-9 and TRBJ1-3; 8 positions agree with TRBD1. CDR3 length: 16 residues. Germline V lookup: CDR1 SEHNR, CDR2 FQNEAQ (reference sequence). J gave up 0 bases and V 6 bases, and 7 bases lay outside the gene matches. CDR3 sequence: CASSKQGDLSGNTIYF. CDR3 nucleotide sequence: TGTGCCAGCAGTAAACAGGGGGACCTCTCTGGAAACACCATATATTTT. The variable domain in full, completed from reference TRBV7-9 and TRBJ1-3, reads DTGVSQNPRHKITKRGQNVTFRCDPISEHNRLYWYRQTLGQGPEFLTYFQNEAQLEKSRLLSDRFSAERPKGSFSTLEIQRTEQGDSAMYLCASSKQGDLSGNTIYFGEGSWLTVV.

J is TRBJ1-5 and V is TRBV19; D might be TRBD1 (5 bases). Trimming pared 4 bases from V and 0 bases from J, leaving 16 bases between. The CDR3 length is 17 residues. Germline CDR1 reads LNHDA; CDR2 reads SQIVND (reference sequence). CDR3 residues: CASSTTWGGISNQPQHF. The CDR3 coding sequence is TGTGCCAGTAGTACGACCTGGGGGGGGATTAGCAATCAGCCCCAGCATTTT.

This chain links TRBV3-1 (or the pseudogene TRBV3-2) with TRBJ2-5; TRBD2 might be the D (5 bases). The V gene lost 2 bases and the J gene lost 4 bases, with 8 bases spanning the gap. The CDR3 covers 13 residues. Per the germline V gene, CDR1 is LGHDT and CDR2 is YNNKEL (reference sequence). The CDR3 DNA is TGTGCCAGCAGCCAAAGGACTGGAGAGACCCAGTACTTC. Translation: CASSQRTGETQYF.

The V call is TRBV19, the J call TRBJ1-2, with D perhaps matching TRBD1 (5 bases). Per the germline V gene, CDR1 is LNHDA and CDR2 is SQIVND (reference sequence). CDR3 length: 15 residues. Trimming took 2 bases from V and 8 from J, leaving 18 bases between them. The CDR3 nucleotides are TGTGCCAGTAGTATATCCGCCCGACAGTTCTCCGGCTACACCTTC. This sequence encodes CASSISARQFSGYTF.

The chain has TRBV5-1 and TRBJ1-5; D is unresolved. Germline V CDR1 and CDR2: SGHRS, YFSETQ. The CDR3 covers 14 residues. V gave up 0 bases and J gave up 4 bases, with 8 bases separating them. CDR3 DNA sequence: TGCGCCAGCAGCTTGGGTGGGAGGAATCAGCCCCAGCATTTT. This encodes CASSLGGRNQPQHF. The full variable domain, its missing parts supplied by reference TRBV5-1 and TRBJ1-5, is KAGVTQTPRYLIKTRGQQVTLSCSPISGHRSVSWYQQTPGQGLQFLFEYFSETQRNKGNFPGRFSGRQFSNSRSEMNVSTLELGDSALYLCASSLGGRNQPQHFGDGTRLSIL.

This clone was picked up a small number of times. The gene calls are TRBV6-2 or TRBV6-3 and TRBJ1-2; D unresolved. The CDR3 length is 16 residues. CDR1 MNHEY and CDR2 SVGEGT come from the germline V gene. With 0 bases removed from V and 4 bases from J, the gap between germline ends came to 15 bases. The CDR3 coding sequence is TGTGCCAGCAGTTACTCATCCAGCTATGGGCTCTATGGCTACACCTTC. It translates to CASSYSSSYGLYGYTF.

The chain combines TRBV5-1 with TRBJ1-2, with 7 bases aligning to TRBD1. The CDR3 runs 13 residues. From germline, CDR1 is SGHRS and CDR2 YFSETQ. J lost 3 bases, V lost 4 bases, and 3 bases had no gene match. In DNA, the CDR3 is TGCGCCAGCAGCGACAGGGCGTACTATGGCTACACCTTC. Amino acids: CASSDRAYYGYTF.

This clone was picked up one time. The chain carries TRBV7-9 and TRBJ1-1; D call uncertain. CDR1 SEHNR and CDR2 FQNEAQ come from the germline V gene (reference sequence). V was shortened by 2 bases and J by 6 bases, with 10 bases between the two germline ends. The CDR3 length is 13 residues. The CDR3 DNA reads TGTGCCAGCAGCTTATGGCACGACGCTGAAGCTTTCTTT. Residues: CASSLWHDAEAFF.

The chain recombines TRBV3-1 (or the pseudogene TRBV3-2) with TRBJ2-3; D possibly corresponds to TRBD1 (6 bases). Trimming pared 1 base from V and 1 base from J, leaving 12 bases between. CDR3 length equals 16 residues. CDR1 is LGHDT and CDR2 is YNNKEL in the germline V gene (reference sequence). CDR3 sequence: CASSQGQAIGTDTQYF. For the CDR3, the DNA is TGTGCCAGCAGCCAAGGACAGGCCATTGGCACAGATACGCAGTATTTT.

This chain connects TRBV3-1 (or the pseudogene TRBV3-2) to TRBJ1-4; no definite D call. CDR3 length: 11 residues. The V end lost 6 bases, the J end lost 5 bases, and 4 bases lay between the germline ends. Looked up from germline, CDR1 is LGHDT and CDR2 is YNNKEL (reference sequence). In DNA, the CDR3 is TGTGCCAGCAGGAGCAATGAAAAACTGTTTTTT. Protein: CASRSNEKLFF.